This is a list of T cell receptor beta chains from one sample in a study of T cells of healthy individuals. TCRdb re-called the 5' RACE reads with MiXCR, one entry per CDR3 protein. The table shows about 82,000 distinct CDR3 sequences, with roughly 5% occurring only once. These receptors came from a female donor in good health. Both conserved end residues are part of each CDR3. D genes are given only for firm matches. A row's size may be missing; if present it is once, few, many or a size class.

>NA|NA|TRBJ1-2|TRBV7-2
TGTGCCAGCAGCTTTAGCACAGGGACTAACTATGGCTACACCTTC
CASSFSTGTNYGYTF
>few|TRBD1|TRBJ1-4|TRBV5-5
TGTGCCAGCAGCCCCAATTTGGGACAGGGTCTGAATGAAAAACTGTTTTTT
CASSPNLGQGLNEKLFF
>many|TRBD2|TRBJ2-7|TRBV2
TGTGCCAGCAGCGTAAGGACTAGCGGGAGTGGCGAGCAGTACTTC
CASSVRTSGSGEQYF
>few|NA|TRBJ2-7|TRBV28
TGTGCCAGCAGTTTTTCCGGGCCTGAGCAGTACTTC
CASSFSGPEQYF
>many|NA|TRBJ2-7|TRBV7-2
TGTGCCAGCAGCTTAGGGGGGCGGGGATTATACGAGCAGTACTTC
CASSLGGRGLYEQYF
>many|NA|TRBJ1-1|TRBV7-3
TGTGCCAGCAGCTCCGGACAGAATGAAGCTTTCTTT
CASSSGQNEAFF
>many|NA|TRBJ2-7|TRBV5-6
TGTGCCAGCAGCTTTGGGACGTTGTACGAGCAGTACTTC
CASSFGTLYEQYF
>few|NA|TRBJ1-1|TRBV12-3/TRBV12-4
TGTGCCAGCAGTGCAGGGATTTCCACTGAAGCTTTCTTT
CASSAGISTEAFF
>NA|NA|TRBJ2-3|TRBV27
TGTGCCAGCAGGAACCGGGACCGAAAATACCTACGCACAGATACGCAGTATTTT
CASRNRDRKYLRTDTQYF
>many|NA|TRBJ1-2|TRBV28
TGTGCCAGCAGTTTCGGGGGATCTAACTATGGCTACACCTTC
CASSFGGSNYGYTF
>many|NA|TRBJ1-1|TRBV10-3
TGTGCCGCCCGTAGCGCGGGGGGACTTGAAGCTTTCTTT
CAARSAGGLEAFF
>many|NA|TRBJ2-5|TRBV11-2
TGTGCCAGCAGCTTAGTATGGACGGGAAGCCAAGAGACCCAGTACTTC
CASSLVWTGSQETQYF
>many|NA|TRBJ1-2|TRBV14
TGTGCCAGCAGCCAAGACTTGGGCAGGACCCATGGCTACACCTTC
CASSQDLGRTHGYTF
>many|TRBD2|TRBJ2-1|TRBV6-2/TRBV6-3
TGTGCCAGCAGTTACAAGCGGGAGATTGGTCGGTTCAACAATGAGCAGTTCTTC
CASSYKREIGRFNNEQFF
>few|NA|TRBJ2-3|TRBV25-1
TGTGCCAGCAGTGAAGGAGCCAGGGGAGCTCGGGATACGCAGTATTTT
CASSEGARGARDTQYF
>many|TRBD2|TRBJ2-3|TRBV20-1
TGCAGTGCTAGAGATGGGGGAGGCGGGAGATCAGATACGCAGTATTTT
CSARDGGGGRSDTQYF
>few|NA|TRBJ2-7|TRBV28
TGTGCCAGCAGTTACAACTACCACTCCTACGAGCAGTACTTC
CASSYNYHSYEQYF
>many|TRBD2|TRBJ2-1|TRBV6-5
TGTGCCAGCAGTAAGACTAGCGGGAGGGCAAATGAGCAGTTCTTC
CASSKTSGRANEQFF
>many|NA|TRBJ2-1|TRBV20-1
TGCAGTGCTAGGGTTCAGGGGGGGGATGAGCAGTTCTTC
CSARVQGGDEQFF
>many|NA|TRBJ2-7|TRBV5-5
TGTGCCAGCAGCCCACGGGGGACCAACTACTACGAGCAGTACTTC
CASSPRGTNYYEQYF
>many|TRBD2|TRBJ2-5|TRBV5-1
TGCGCCAGCAGCTACGTAACGGGACTAGGGGAAGAGACCCAGTACTTC
CASSYVTGLGEETQYF
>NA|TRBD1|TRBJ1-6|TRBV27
TGTGCCAGCAGTTTAGAGGGACAGGGGGTTTATTCACCCCTCCACTTT
CASSLEGQGVYSPLHF
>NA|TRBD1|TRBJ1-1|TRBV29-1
TGCAGCGTTCAACCACACAGGGGGCCCACTGAAGCTTTCTTT
CSVQPHRGPTEAFF
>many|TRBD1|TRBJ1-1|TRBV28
TGTGCCAGCAGTTTAAGGGACAGGGATGGCACTGAAGCTTTCTTT
CASSLRDRDGTEAFF
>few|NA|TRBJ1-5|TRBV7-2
TGTGCCAGCAGCTTATATGTTAATCTCGGCAATCAGCCCCAGCATTTT
CASSLYVNLGNQPQHF